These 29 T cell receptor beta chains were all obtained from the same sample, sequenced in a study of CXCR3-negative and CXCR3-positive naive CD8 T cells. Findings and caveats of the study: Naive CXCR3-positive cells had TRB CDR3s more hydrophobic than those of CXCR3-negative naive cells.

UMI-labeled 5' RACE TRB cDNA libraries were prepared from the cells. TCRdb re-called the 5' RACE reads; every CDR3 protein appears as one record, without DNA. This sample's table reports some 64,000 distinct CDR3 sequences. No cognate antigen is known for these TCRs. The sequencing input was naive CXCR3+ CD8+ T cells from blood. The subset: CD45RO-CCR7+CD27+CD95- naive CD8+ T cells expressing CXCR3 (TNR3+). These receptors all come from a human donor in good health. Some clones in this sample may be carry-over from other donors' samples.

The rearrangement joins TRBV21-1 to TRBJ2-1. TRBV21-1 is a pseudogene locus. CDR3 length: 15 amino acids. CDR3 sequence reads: CASSGYRSSYNEQFF.

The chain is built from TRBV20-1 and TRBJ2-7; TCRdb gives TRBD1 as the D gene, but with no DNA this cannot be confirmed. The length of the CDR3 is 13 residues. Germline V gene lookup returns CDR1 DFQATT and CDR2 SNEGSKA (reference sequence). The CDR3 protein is CSAPRESSYEQYF.

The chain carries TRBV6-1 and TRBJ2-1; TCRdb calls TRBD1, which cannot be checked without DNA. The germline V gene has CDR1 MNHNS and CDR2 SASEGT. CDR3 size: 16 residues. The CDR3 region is CASTPWGAPTYNEQFF.

CDR3 in amino acids: CASSAILGALYEQYF. The chain uses TRBV7-2 and TRBJ2-7. In germline, CDR1 is SGHTA, CDR2 FQGNSA. The CDR3 spans 15 residues.

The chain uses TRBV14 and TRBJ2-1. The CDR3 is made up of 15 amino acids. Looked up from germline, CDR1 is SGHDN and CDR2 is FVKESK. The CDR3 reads CASAQLVNSYNEQFF.

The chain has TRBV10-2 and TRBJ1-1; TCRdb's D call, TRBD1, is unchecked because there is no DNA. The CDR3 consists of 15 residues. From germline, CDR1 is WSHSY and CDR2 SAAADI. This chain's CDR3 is CASKSGGGPNTEAFF.

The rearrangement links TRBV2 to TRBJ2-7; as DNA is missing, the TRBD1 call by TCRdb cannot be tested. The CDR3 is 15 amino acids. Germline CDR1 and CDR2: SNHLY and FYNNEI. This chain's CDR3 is CASNWFYGGPYEQYF.

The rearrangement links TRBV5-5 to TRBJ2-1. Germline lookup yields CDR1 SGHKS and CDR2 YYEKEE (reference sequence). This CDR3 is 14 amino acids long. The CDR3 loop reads CASLWASSYNEQFF.

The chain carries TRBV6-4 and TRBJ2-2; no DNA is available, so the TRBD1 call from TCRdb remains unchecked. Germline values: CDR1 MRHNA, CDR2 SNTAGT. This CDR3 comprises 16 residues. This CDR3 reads CASSLLSQGHSGELFF.

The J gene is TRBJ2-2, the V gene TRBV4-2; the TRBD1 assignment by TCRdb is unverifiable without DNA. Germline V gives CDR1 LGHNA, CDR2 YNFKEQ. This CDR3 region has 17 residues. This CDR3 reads CASSPTDSGSGSGELFF.

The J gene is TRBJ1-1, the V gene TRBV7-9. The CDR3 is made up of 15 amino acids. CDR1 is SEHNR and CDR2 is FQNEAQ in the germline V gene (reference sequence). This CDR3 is CASSLNGAPNTEAFF.

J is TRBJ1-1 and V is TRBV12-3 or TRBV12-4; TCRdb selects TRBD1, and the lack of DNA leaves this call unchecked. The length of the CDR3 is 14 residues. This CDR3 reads CASSLHPGQFEAFF.

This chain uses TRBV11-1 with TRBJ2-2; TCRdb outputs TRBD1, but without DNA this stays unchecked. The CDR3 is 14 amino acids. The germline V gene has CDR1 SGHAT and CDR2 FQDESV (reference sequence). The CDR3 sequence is CASSGDISPGELFF.

The CDR3 is CSATDRVSDTQYF. The genes are TRBV20-1 and TRBJ2-3; lacking DNA, the TRBD1 call made by TCRdb goes unchecked. The germline gives CDR1 DFQATT, CDR2 SNEGSKA (reference sequence). The CDR3 is 13 amino acids.

CDR3 sequence: CASSYSGGLNQPQHF. This chain connects TRBV6-5 to TRBJ1-5; absent DNA, TCRdb's TRBD1 call cannot be checked. CDR1 is MNHEY, CDR2 SVGAGI, per germline. The CDR3 is made up of 15 amino acids.

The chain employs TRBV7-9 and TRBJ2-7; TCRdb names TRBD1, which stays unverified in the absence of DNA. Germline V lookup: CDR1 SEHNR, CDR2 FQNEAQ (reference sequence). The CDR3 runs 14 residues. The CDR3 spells CASSSRDSPSEQYF.

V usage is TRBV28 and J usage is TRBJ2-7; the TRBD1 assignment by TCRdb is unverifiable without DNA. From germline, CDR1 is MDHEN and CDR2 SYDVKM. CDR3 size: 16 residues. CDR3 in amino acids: CASSPLTGRRSYEQYF.

The chain's CDR3 is CATSRRGEDEQFF. V usage is TRBV15 and J usage is TRBJ2-1. Germline assignment: CDR1 LNHNV and CDR2 YYDKDF (reference sequence). The length of the CDR3 is 13 residues.

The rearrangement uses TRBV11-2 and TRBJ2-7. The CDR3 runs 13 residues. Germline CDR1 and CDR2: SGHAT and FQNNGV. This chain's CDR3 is CASTWTDPYEQYF.

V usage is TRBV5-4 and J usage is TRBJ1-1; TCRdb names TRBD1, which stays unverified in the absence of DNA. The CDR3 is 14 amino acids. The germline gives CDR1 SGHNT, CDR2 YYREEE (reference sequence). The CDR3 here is CASSRDGGNTEAFF.

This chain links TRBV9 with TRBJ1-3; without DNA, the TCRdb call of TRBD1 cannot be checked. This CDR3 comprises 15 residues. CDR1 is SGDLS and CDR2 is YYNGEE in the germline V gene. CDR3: CASSVTGTTANTIYF.

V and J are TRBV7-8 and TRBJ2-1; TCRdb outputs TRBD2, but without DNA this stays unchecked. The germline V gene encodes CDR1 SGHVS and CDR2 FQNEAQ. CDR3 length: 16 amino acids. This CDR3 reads CASSSSPAGGGSEQFF.

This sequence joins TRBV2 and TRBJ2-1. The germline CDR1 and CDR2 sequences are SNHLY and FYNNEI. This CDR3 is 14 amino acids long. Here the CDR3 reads CASSADSSYNEQFF.

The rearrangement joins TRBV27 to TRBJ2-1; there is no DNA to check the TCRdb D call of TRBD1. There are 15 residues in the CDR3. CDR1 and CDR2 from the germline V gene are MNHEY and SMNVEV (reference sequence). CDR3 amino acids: CASSLSAGAYNEQFF.

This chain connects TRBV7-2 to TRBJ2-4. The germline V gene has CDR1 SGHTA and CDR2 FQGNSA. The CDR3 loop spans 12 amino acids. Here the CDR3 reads CASSYDWNIQYF.

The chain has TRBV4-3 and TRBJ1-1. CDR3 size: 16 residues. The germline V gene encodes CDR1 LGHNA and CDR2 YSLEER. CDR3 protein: CASSQDGRGIDTEAFF.

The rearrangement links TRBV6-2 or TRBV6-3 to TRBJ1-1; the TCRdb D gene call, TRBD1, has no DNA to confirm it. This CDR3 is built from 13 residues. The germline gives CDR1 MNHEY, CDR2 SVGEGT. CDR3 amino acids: CASSPGRNTEAFF.

The chain's CDR3 is CASRSPGTYSEQFF. The chain uses TRBV12-3 or TRBV12-4 and TRBJ2-1; the D gene TCRdb calls, TRBD2, cannot be checked with no DNA. The CDR3 sequence is 14 residues long.

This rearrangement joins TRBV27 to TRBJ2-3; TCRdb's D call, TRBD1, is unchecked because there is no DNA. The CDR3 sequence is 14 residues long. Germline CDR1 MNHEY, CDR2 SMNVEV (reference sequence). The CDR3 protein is CASSLSQGTDTQYF.